Listed below are T cell receptor beta chains from one sample, sequenced in a study of cytomegalovirus exposure and HLA in healthy donors. Generated by immunoSEQ multiplex PCR, the TCRdb table keeps only in-frame clones and is missing some. The repertoire consists of about 190,000 clones, with 12% occurring once and the leading ten covering 7.8%. Material for sequencing was PBMCs. These receptors came from a man between 50 and 59 years old in good health and CMV-seropositive. Both conserved end residues are part of each CDR3. The D gene is left open where the match is weak. Size values are once, few and many counts, or a class for expanded clones, and some rows have none.

few | TRBJ2-3 | TRBD2 | TRBV9 | CASSDPGLAGGRDTQYF | TGTGCCAGCAGCGATCCGGGACTAGCGGGGGGGCGAGATACGCAGTATTTT
. | TRBJ1-2 | . | TRBV6-1 | CASSEAQVYGYTF | TGTGCCAGCAGTGAAGCCCAGGTCTATGGCTACACCTTC
. | TRBJ2-1 | . | TRBV2 | CASRLESFSYNEQFF | TGTGCCAGCAGATTAGAGAGCTTCTCCTACAATGAGCAGTTCTTC
. | TRBJ2-1 | . | TRBV25-1 | CASNEGGGYNEQFF | TGTGCCAGCAATGAAGGGGGGGGCTACAATGAGCAGTTCTTC
. | TRBJ2-1 | . | TRBV5-4 | CASSWGGQPNEQFF | TGTGCCAGCAGCTGGGGTGGACAGCCTAATGAGCAGTTCTTC
. | TRBJ2-5 | . | TRBV10-3 | CAISDSGGRETQYF | TGTGCCATCAGTGACTCGGGGGGCCGGGAGACCCAGTACTTC
few | TRBJ1-6 | TRBD1 | TRBV11-2 | CASSHDRADYNSPLHF | TGTGCCAGCAGTCATGACAGGGCCGACTATAATTCACCCCTCCACTTT
. | TRBJ2-3 | . | TRBV5-4 | CASSMQTPVGTDTQYF | TGTGCCAGCAGCATGCAGACTCCAGTCGGCACAGATACGCAGTATTTT
few | TRBJ1-2 | TRBD1 | TRBV18 | CASSPDRGSGGYTF | TGTGCCAGCTCACCGGACAGGGGGTCGGGTGGCTACACCTTC
few | TRBJ1-2 | . | TRBV27 | CASSSLRQGWYGYTF | TGTGCCAGCAGTTCCTTACGTCAGGGGTGGTATGGCTACACCTTC
. | TRBJ2-1 | TRBD2 | TRBV7-8 | CASSLVLAGEQFF | TGTGCCAGCAGCTTAGTACTAGCGGGGGAGCAGTTCTTC
few | TRBJ1-2 | . | TRBV2 | CASSDDTYYGYTF | TGTGCCAGCAGTGACGACACCTACTATGGCTACACCTTC
. | TRBJ1-1 | . | TRBV11-2 | CASSYYRVGGEAFF | TGTGCCAGCAGCTATTACAGGGTCGGCGGTGAAGCTTTCTTT
few | TRBJ2-2 | . | TRBV29-1 | CSVSSGIGELFF | TGCAGCGTTTCCTCGGGTATCGGGGAGCTGTTTTTT
few | TRBJ2-5 | . | TRBV7-2 | CASSFNRNQETQYF | TGTGCCAGCAGCTTTAACAGGAACCAAGAGACCCAGTACTTC
few | TRBJ1-1 | . | TRBV5-1 | CASRRLAGNTEAFF | TGCGCCAGCAGGAGATTGGCAGGCAACACTGAAGCTTTCTTT
few | TRBJ2-1 | TRBD2 | TRBV6-5 | CASSPRGGLSHEQFF | TGTGCCAGCAGCCCGCGGGGGGGCCTGTCCCACGAGCAGTTCTTC
. | TRBJ1-5 | TRBD1 | TRBV4-1 | CASSQDFGTGLPQHF | TGCGCCAGCAGCCAAGATTTCGGGACAGGGTTGCCCCAGCATTTT
few | TRBJ1-2 | . | TRBV6-6 | CASSYSWDSNYGYTF | TGTGCCAGCAGTTACAGCTGGGACTCAAACTATGGCTACACCTTC
. | TRBJ1-2 | . | TRBV29-1 | CSVYLSQGTNYGYTF | TGCAGCGTTTACCTTTCCCAGGGCACTAACTATGGCTACACCTTC
few | TRBJ1-1 | . | TRBV27 | CASSLMGAGEAFF | TGTGCCAGCAGTTTAATGGGGGCCGGGGAAGCTTTCTTT
. | TRBJ1-1 | TRBD1 | TRBV19 | CASSSGTGQGTEAFF | TGTGCCAGTAGTTCCGGGACAGGGCAGGGAACTGAAGCTTTCTTT
few | TRBJ1-5 | . | TRBV7-3 | CASSLTASGDHQPQHF | TGTGCCAGCAGCTTAACGGCGAGCGGGGACCATCAGCCCCAGCATTTT
few | TRBJ1-1 | TRBD1 | TRBV11-3 | CASSFTGGWTEAFF | TGTGCCAGCAGCTTTACAGGGGGGTGGACTGAAGCTTTCTTT
. | TRBJ1-5 | TRBD1 | TRBV7-9 | CVTGTANQPQHF | TGTGTAACCGGGACAGCCAATCAGCCCCAGCATTTT
few | TRBJ1-1 | TRBD1 | TRBV5-1 | CASSKVDRGTEAFF | TGCGCCAGCAGTAAAGTGGACAGGGGGACTGAAGCTTTCTTT
. | TRBJ2-7 | TRBD1 | TRBV14 | CASSPTGPSYEQYF | TGTGCCAGCAGCCCGACAGGGCCCTCCTACGAGCAGTACTTC
. | TRBJ2-3 | TRBD2 | TRBV5-1 | CASSAGLAGATDTQYF | TGCGCCAGCAGCGCCGGACTAGCGGGGGCCACAGATACGCAGTATTTT
few | TRBJ2-2 | TRBD2 | TRBV5-1 | CASSRASGGANTGELFF | TGCGCCAGCAGCCGTGCTAGCGGGGGGGCGAACACCGGGGAGCTGTTTTTT
. | TRBJ1-4 | TRBD1 | TRBV6-1 | CASSLTGTGYEKLFF | TGTGCCAGCAGTCTAACCGGGACAGGGTATGAAAAACTGTTTTTT
. | TRBJ1-1 | . | TRBV7-2 | CASSLNPGVMNTEAFF | TGTGCCAGCAGCTTAAATCCAGGGGTCATGAACACTGAAGCTTTCTTT